What follows are 2 T cell receptor beta chains derived from one specimen sequenced in a study of neurological immune-mediated disorders. Each CDR3 protein gets one entry after TCRdb re-called the 5' RACE reads with MiXCR. Among roughly 39,000 distinct CDR3 sequences, about 4.8% were seen once, and the ten largest hold roughly 9%. The sequencing input was CD4+ T cells from blood. The receptors were sampled from a man aged 18 to 29 in good health.

This clonotype was seen ten or more times. CDR3 coding DNA: TGCAGTGCTAGAACAATCCAGATGAACACTGAAGCTTTCTTT. Its protein product is CSARTIQMNTEAFF. This sequence joins TRBV20-1 and TRBJ1-1; D unresolved. CDR1 is DFQATT and CDR2 is SNEGSKA in the germline V gene (reference sequence). V shed 2 bases and J shed 0 bases, with 10 bases lying between them. The CDR3 loop spans 14 amino acids.

The sample holds many counts of this clonotype. The chain links TRBV9 to TRBJ1-2, with D tentatively TRBD1 (6 bases). The CDR3 length is 12 residues. Trimming took off 3 bases at V and 6 bases at J, with 9 bases between the two ends. Germline loops: CDR1 SGDLS, CDR2 YYNGEE. The CDR3: CASSAGADGYTF. The CDR3 DNA is TGTGCCAGCAGCGCAGGGGCCGATGGCTACACCTTC.